This T cell receptor (beta chain) was documented in a study of T-cell memory formation after mild COVID-19. TCRdb itself ran the 5' RACE reads through MiXCR, one entry per CDR3 protein. This table has 350,000 to 500,000 distinct CDR3 sequences, more than 20% appearing once. This clonotype was detected many times. The TCR sequence derives from an adult woman who had mild COVID-19 (a few samples of this study predate the infection). Cell type and time point are not known. The specimen was PBMCs or a T cell subset sorted from them (not recorded which).

The CDR3 here is CASSPGTGFFEQFF. In nucleotides, the CDR3 is TGTGCCAGCAGCCCCGGGACAGGGTTTTTCGAGCAGTTCTTC. The chain links TRBV28 to TRBJ2-1, with 9 bases identical to TRBD1. The CDR3 spans 14 residues. Germline CDR1 reads MDHEN; CDR2 reads SYDVKM. The J segment lost 10 bases and the V segment lost 6 bases, leaving 10 bases of the junction unmatched.